This is a list of T cell receptor beta chains from one sample in a study of cytomegalovirus exposure and HLA in healthy donors. The data were produced by immunoSEQ multiplex PCR, yet TCRdb's version contains in-frame clones alone and is incomplete. The sample consists of more than 70,000 clones, almost 97% of them appearing once. The sequencing sample was made of PBMCs. The receptors stem from a man in his late teens or twenties in good health and CMV-seropositive. CDR3s include the opening cysteine and the closing phenylalanine or tryptophan. D genes are given only for firm matches. Clone size is stated in some rows and not others, as once, few, many or a class when expanded.

DNA: TGTGCCAGCAGCTTCCAGGGGGCTGATGGCTACACCTTC
CDR3: CASSFQGADGYTF
D: TRBD1
V: TRBV7-9
J: TRBJ1-2
size: NA

DNA: TGTGCCAGCAGCTTCCGCGACTGGGACAATGAGCAGTTCTTC
CDR3: CASSFRDWDNEQFF
D: NA
V: TRBV9
J: TRBJ2-1
size: NA

DNA: TGTGCCTGGTCGATAGGGGTCCGGAACACCATATATTTT
CDR3: CAWSIGVRNTIYF
D: NA
V: TRBV30
J: TRBJ1-3
size: NA

DNA: TGCGCCAGCAGACCGGGGGGGGGCGCAGAACAGTACTTC
CDR3: CASRPGGGAEQYF
D: TRBD2
V: TRBV5-1
J: TRBJ2-7
size: NA

DNA: TGTGCCAGCTCACCACGCAGGGACTGGGACATTCAGTACTTC
CDR3: CASSPRRDWDIQYF
D: NA
V: TRBV18
J: TRBJ2-4
size: NA

DNA: TGCGCCAGCAGCCAGCCAGGGGGCGAGTCTAATGAAAAACTGTTTTTT
CDR3: CASSQPGGESNEKLFF
D: TRBD1
V: TRBV4-1
J: TRBJ1-4
size: NA

DNA: TGTGCCAGCAGCTCCTTAGCGGGAGAGGCAGAGACCCAGTACTTC
CDR3: CASSSLAGEAETQYF
D: TRBD2
V: TRBV9
J: TRBJ2-5
size: NA

DNA: TGTGCCAGCAGCCCGGGGACTAGCGGCGAGCAGTACTTC
CDR3: CASSPGTSGEQYF
D: TRBD2
V: TRBV11-2
J: TRBJ2-7
size: NA

DNA: TGTGCCAGCACGGACACGTTTGTTGGCGGGGAGCTGTTTTTT
CDR3: CASTDTFVGGELFF
D: NA
V: TRBV9
J: TRBJ2-2
size: NA

DNA: TGCGCCAGCAAAGCGGGAGGGAACACCGGGGAGCTGTTTTTT
CDR3: CASKAGGNTGELFF
D: TRBD2
V: TRBV5-1
J: TRBJ2-2
size: few

DNA: TGTGCCAGCAGCTTAGGGGGACAGGGTAATCAGCCCCAGCATTTT
CDR3: CASSLGGQGNQPQHF
D: TRBD1
V: TRBV7-9
J: TRBJ1-5
size: once